This record concerns one TCR beta chain sequence. The source of the sample is a study of cytomegalovirus exposure and HLA in healthy donors. Primers: 60 Vbeta forward and 13 Jbeta reverse. Some clones are missing from TCRdb's copy, which holds only in-frame ones; the method was immunoSEQ multiplex PCR. Among roughly 180,000 clones listed, roughly a tenth were seen once. CDR3 length: 13 residues. Germline assignment: CDR1 SEHNR and CDR2 FQNEAQ (reference sequence). The J segment lost 5 bases and the V segment lost 4 bases, leaving 0 bases of the junction unmatched. This clonotype was sampled from a woman aged 30 to 39 in good health and CMV-seropositive. This chain connects TRBV7-9 to TRBJ1-5; 9 bases agree with TRBD1. The specimen was PBMCs. CDR3 sequence (DNA): TGTGCCAGCAGCTGGACAGGGGATCAGCCCCAGCATTTT. Translated: CASSWTGDQPQHF.